This T cell receptor beta chain was sequenced in a study of cytomegalovirus exposure and HLA in healthy donors. Study-level findings and limits: High specificity and sensitivity for cytomegalovirus status were reported for the classifier.

Primers for the PCR totalled 60 Vbeta and 13 Jbeta. TCRdb's table, derived via immunoSEQ multiplex PCR, lists solely in-frame clones and lacks some. This sample yields about 120,000 clones, of which around four fifths are seen a single time; over 15% belongs to the top ten. Trimming stripped 6 bases from V and 4 bases from J, with 10 bases between. Per the germline V gene, CDR1 is MGHDK and CDR2 is SYGVNS. The CDR3 extends over 12 amino acids. With regard to this clone: Its antigen is as yet unknown.

This chain links TRBV25-1 with TRBJ2-7; TRBD2 might be the D (5 bases). The source material was PBMCs. The receptor was isolated from a man aged 18 to 29 in good health and CMV-seropositive. This chain's CDR3 is CASRSSGYEQYF. As DNA, the CDR3 is TGTGCCAGCAGGAGCAGCGGATACGAGCAGTACTTC.